The 31 T cell receptor beta chains below all came from one sample that was sequenced in a study of T cell repertoires in cytomegalovirus infection. Each CDR3 protein gets one entry after TCRdb re-called the reads with MiXCR. The top ten clones hold approximately 14% of a sample with 250,000 to 350,000 distinct CDR3 sequences, about 25% of them seen once. Sequencing was done on a sample of PBMCs. The receptors come from a human donor in good health (CMV status not recorded). Some clones in this sample may be carry-over from other donors' samples.

The sample holds many counts of this clonotype. The chain has TRBV7-2 and TRBJ1-5; D not resolved. Germline-derived CDR1 and CDR2 are SGHTA and FQGNSA. The CDR3 length is 13 residues. Trimming cost V 3 bases and J 7 bases, with 10 bases left between them. CDR3 coding DNA: TGTGCCAGCAGCTTGGACTCTTTCCAGCCCCAGCATTTT. This gives the protein CASSLDSFQPQHF.

This chain uses TRBV27 with TRBJ2-1, with D hard to call. Trimming cost V 10 bases and J 0 bases, with 10 bases left between them. CDR3 size: 13 residues. The germline CDR1 and CDR2 sequences are MNHEY and SMNVEV (reference sequence). The CDR3 here is CATSIHSYNEQFF. CDR3 sequence (DNA): TGTGCCACCTCTATACACTCCTACAATGAGCAGTTCTTC.

This clonotype occurred a few times. V is TRBV6-1 and J is TRBJ2-7; D remains ambiguous. This CDR3 is 12 amino acids long. Germline V lookup: CDR1 MNHNS, CDR2 SASEGT. V dropped 2 bases and J dropped 4 bases, with 6 bases sitting between them. The CDR3 DNA sequence: TGTGCCAGCAGTGAAACTGTTTACGAGCAGTACTTC. This gives the protein CASSETVYEQYF.

Worth noting for this clonotype: One junction end disagrees with the germline gene, perhaps due to a read error. This chain links TRBV7-7 with TRBJ2-5; no clear D. CDR3 length equals 16 residues. CDR1 SSHAT and CDR2 FNYEAQ come from the germline V gene (reference sequence). The CDR3 nucleotides read TGTGCTAGCAGCCCCTACAAAGCCAGGAGCCAAGAGACCCAGTACTTC. Its protein is CASSPYKARSQETQYF.

This clonotype appeared a few times. The chain has TRBV28 and TRBJ1-1, with TRBD1 matching over 7 bases. Germline CDR1 MDHEN, CDR2 SYDVKM. CDR3 length equals 15 residues. V trimming: 5 bases; J trimming: 6 bases; junction bases outside the gene matches: 12. CDR3 residues: CASSAGQALGAEAFF. The CDR3 nucleotides are TGTGCCAGCAGTGCCGGACAGGCTTTGGGGGCTGAAGCTTTCTTT. Supplemented by reference TRBV28 and TRBJ1-1, the full variable domain reads DVKVTQSSRYLVKRTGEKVFLECVQDMDHENMFWYRQDPGLGLRLIYFSYDVKMKEKGDIPEGYSVSREKKERFSLILESASTNQTSMYLCASSAGQALGAEAFFGQGTRLTVV.

This chain connects TRBV29-1 to TRBJ2-1, with 8 nucleotides matching TRBD1. The germline V gene encodes CDR1 SQVTM and CDR2 ANQGSEA. The CDR3 is 14 residues long. V gave up 6 bases and J gave up 8 bases; unmatched junction bases: 12. CDR3 loop: CSVLGAGGRDEQFF. The CDR3 nucleotides read TGCAGCGTCCTAGGGGCAGGGGGCAGAGATGAGCAGTTCTTC.

The J gene is TRBJ1-1, the V gene TRBV19; D gene ambiguous. The CDR3 consists of 11 residues. Germline V gene lookup returns CDR1 LNHDA and CDR2 SQIVND (reference sequence). In nucleotides, the CDR3 is TGTGCTACGGGTAAGGGAACTGAAGCTTTCTTT. It translates to CATGKGTEAFF.

This clonotype was counted between two and nine times. V and J are TRBV15 and TRBJ1-1; D gene uncertain. Germline CDR1 reads LNHNV; CDR2 reads YYDKDF (reference sequence). V gave up 4 bases and J gave up 1 base, with 7 bases separating them. The CDR3 consists of 13 residues. The CDR3 reads CATSKKSNTEAFF. CDR3 nucleotides: TGTGCCACCAGCAAGAAGTCGAACACTGAAGCTTTCTTT.

CDR3 nucleotides: TGTGCCAGCAGTTTATCATGGACAGGGACTACTTTTCCGACCCTCCACTTT. This codes for CASSLSWTGTTFPTLHF. The gene calls are TRBV28 and TRBJ1-6, with 8 bases aligning to TRBD1. Germline assignment: CDR1 MDHEN and CDR2 SYDVKM. This CDR3 is 17 amino acids long. The junction had 16 bases not matched to a gene; V was cut back by 1 base and J by 14 bases.

This chain connects TRBV11-2 to TRBJ2-5, with TRBD2 matching over 7 bases. The CDR3 spans 17 residues. V shed 0 bases and J 6 bases; nucleotides not matched to a gene: 13. Germline-derived CDR1 and CDR2 are SGHAT and FQNNGV. CDR3 sequence: CASSLDLGTTLGKTQYF. The CDR3 nucleotides are TGTGCCAGCAGCTTAGATCTGGGGACTACCCTGGGGAAGACCCAGTACTTC.

The chain links TRBV4-2 to TRBJ2-1; D perhaps matches TRBD2 (6 bases). This CDR3 has 17 residues. V lost 0 bases to trimming and J lost 4 bases, with 16 bases between them. CDR1 is LGHNA, CDR2 YNFKEQ, per germline. The CDR3 bases are TGTGCCAGCAGCCAAGATATAATAACTAGCAGATACAATGAGCAGTTCTTC. Translating gives CASSQDIITSRYNEQFF.

This chain joins TRBV5-1 and TRBJ2-3; D ambiguous. CDR1 SGHRS and CDR2 YFSETQ come from the germline V gene. The CDR3 has 14 amino acids. V was clipped by 0 bases and J by 2 bases, with 7 bases between them. The chain's CDR3 is CASSLGHNTDTQYF. The CDR3 DNA is TGCGCCAGCAGCTTGGGGCATAACACAGATACGCAGTATTTT.

The chain is built from TRBV5-1 and TRBJ1-1; no definite D call. The germline V and J ends were trimmed by 0 bases and 7 bases, with 10 bases remaining between them. CDR3 size: 13 residues. Per the germline V gene, CDR1 is SGHRS and CDR2 is YFSETQ. For the CDR3, the DNA is TGCGCCAGCAGCTTGGCAGCGGCCGTTGAAGCTTTCTTT. This translates into CASSLAAAVEAFF.

This clonotype was counted at least ten times. A much larger clone lies one base from this, so it may be a read error. The rearrangement uses TRBV7-2 and TRBJ2-1; TRBD2 matches 12 bases. The CDR3 is 15 residues long. Trimming at V came to 3 bases and at J to 5 bases, leaving 2 bases not matched to a gene. Germline lookup yields CDR1 SGHTA and CDR2 FQGNSA. The CDR3 region has the DNA TGTGCCAGCAGCTTCCGGACTAGCGGGAACAATGAGCAGTTCTTC. Its protein is CASSFRTSGNNEQFF.

The chain joins TRBV7-2 to TRBJ1-5; D is undetermined. V shed 5 bases and J shed 3 bases, with 5 bases lying between them. This CDR3 contains 12 residues. Germline V CDR1 and CDR2: SGHTA, FQGNSA. The CDR3 DNA reads TGTGCCAGCAGCGTTAACAATCAGCCCCAGCATTTT. Encoded protein: CASSVNNQPQHF.

This clonotype came up a few times. This chain joins TRBV5-4 and TRBJ2-7, with 12 positions matching TRBD2. CDR1 SGHNT and CDR2 YYREEE come from the germline V gene (reference sequence). V dropped 4 bases and J dropped 2; count of bases not matched to a gene: 7. The length of the CDR3 is 16 residues. CDR3 sequence reads: CASSRTSGIATYEQYF. The CDR3, as DNA: TGTGCCAGCAGCCGGACTAGCGGGATAGCCACCTACGAGCAGTACTTC.

This clonotype has only a few counts. The rearrangement uses TRBV7-2 and TRBJ1-2, with D possibly being TRBD1 (6 bases). Per the germline V gene, CDR1 is SGHTA and CDR2 is FQGNSA. This CDR3 has 14 residues. Trimming stripped 2 bases from V and 4 bases from J, with 11 bases between. CDR3 region: CASSLRGQVYGYTF. DNA for the CDR3: TGTGCCAGCAGCTTAAGGGGACAAGTCTATGGCTACACCTTC.

The chain is built from TRBV11-3 and TRBJ2-1, with a tentative D call TRBD1 (5 bases). This CDR3 spans 16 amino acids. The germline V gene encodes CDR1 SGHNT and CDR2 YENEEA. V lost 4 bases and J lost 3, with 16 bases in between. DNA for the CDR3: TGTGCCAGCAGCTCGTCATTTTCGGACAACTACAATGAGCAGTTCTTC. Translation gives CASSSSFSDNYNEQFF.

This clonotype was counted only a few times. The chain joins TRBV7-7 to TRBJ2-7, with 8 bases that match TRBD1. The germline V gene encodes CDR1 SSHAT and CDR2 FNYEAQ (reference sequence). The CDR3 covers 15 residues. The V and J ends lost 5 bases and 1 base, in that order; junction bases with no gene match: 7. This CDR3 reads CASSPRTGKSYEQYF. The CDR3 region has the DNA TGTGCCAGCAGCCCTCGGACAGGGAAATCCTACGAGCAGTACTTC. Based on the CDR3 plus reference TRBV7-7 and TRBJ2-7, the full variable domain is GAGVSQSPRYKVTKRGQDVTLRCDPISSHATLYWYQQALGQGPEFLTYFNYEAQPDKSGLPSDRFSAERPEGSISTLTIQRTEQRDSAMYRCASSPRTGKSYEQYFGPGTRLTVT.

This clonotype showed up just a few times. The chain combines TRBV28 with TRBJ1-1; TRBD1 agrees at 7 bases. V dropped 7 bases and J dropped 0; count of bases not matched to a gene: 5. The CDR3 length is 14 residues. The V gene's germline CDR1 is MDHEN and CDR2 SYDVKM. The CDR3, as DNA: TGTGCCAGCACATCGGGACAGATGAACACTGAAGCTTTCTTT. Translated: CASTSGQMNTEAFF.

This clonotype was recorded a few times. V is TRBV3-1 and J is TRBJ2-7; either TRBD1 or TRBD2 may supply D (6 bases each). V was cut by 4 bases and J by 2 bases, with 15 bases left in between. CDR1 LGHDT and CDR2 YNNKEL come from the germline V gene (reference sequence). The CDR3 has 15 amino acids. The CDR3 nucleotides read TGTGCCAGCAGCCGAACTGAAGGGGGGACCTACGAGCAGTACTTC. Its translation: CASSRTEGGTYEQYF.

CDR3 protein: CASSNSISETQYF. The CDR3, as DNA: TGTGCCAGCAGCAACTCGATTTCCGAGACCCAGTACTTC. This chain connects TRBV11-1 to TRBJ2-5; no reliable D call. The CDR3 has 13 residues. V lost 5 bases, J lost 5 bases, and 12 bases lay in between. Germline V gene sequence: CDR1 SGHAT, CDR2 FQDESV (reference sequence).

As regards this clonotype: Germline and junction disagree at one end, which may indicate a read error. The chain joins TRBV4-1 to TRBJ1-2, with D possibly matching TRBD1 (6 bases). The germline CDR1 and CDR2 sequences are MGHRA and YSYEKL. The CDR3 is made up of 15 amino acids. The CDR3 sequence: CAGSQDPGARYGYTF. The CDR3 region has the DNA TGTGCCGGCAGCCAAGATCCAGGGGCGCGTTATGGCTACACCTTC.

The chain employs TRBV5-1 and TRBJ1-1; D is ambiguous. Germline CDR1 is SGHRS and CDR2 is YFSETQ. V dropped 0 bases and J dropped 0 bases, with 9 bases sitting between them. The CDR3 is 15 amino acids. The CDR3 sequence: CASSLVGILNTEAFF. In nucleotides, the CDR3 is TGCGCCAGCAGCTTGGTTGGGATTTTGAACACTGAAGCTTTCTTT.

This chain joins TRBV29-1 and TRBJ2-7; 10 positions match TRBD1. The CDR3 extends over 14 amino acids. Trimming at V came to 4 bases and at J to 6 bases, leaving 9 bases not matched to a gene. Germline CDR1 reads SQVTM; CDR2 reads ANQGSEA. Written as DNA, the CDR3 is TGCAGCGTTGGATGGGACAGGGGTAGGAGCGAGCAGTACTTC. It encodes CSVGWDRGRSEQYF.

This clonotype has more than one count but fewer than ten. In nucleotides, the CDR3 is TGTGCCACCAGTGATTTGCTCCCTAGCGGCTACAATGAGCAGTTCTTC. Residues: CATSDLLPSGYNEQFF. The chain combines TRBV24-1 with TRBJ2-1; TRBD2 matches at 7 bases. The CDR3 sequence is 16 residues long. V lost 0 bases, J lost 3 bases, and 4 bases stayed unmatched. In germline, CDR1 is KGHDR, CDR2 SFDVKD.

This clonotype was counted many times. The chain has TRBV6-1 and TRBJ2-4; the D gene is possibly TRBD1 (5 bases). The CDR3 length is 19 residues. The ends were cut back, 1 base at V and 0 bases at J, with 19 bases in the middle. Germline CDR1 is MNHNS and CDR2 is SASEGT. This CDR3 reads CASSEVETVRHPAKNIQYF. In DNA form, the CDR3 reads TGTGCCAGCAGTGAAGTGGAGACAGTCCGTCACCCAGCCAAAAACATTCAGTACTTC.

The rearrangement joins TRBV6-2 or TRBV6-3 to TRBJ1-2, with TRBD1 matching over 9 bases. V dropped 7 bases and J dropped 2; count of bases not matched to a gene: 14. Germline V CDR1 and CDR2: MNHEY, SVGEGT. This CDR3 is built from 17 residues. In nucleotides, the CDR3 is TGTGCCAGCAACCCGGGAACAGGGGGCCCCTTCAACTATGGCTACACCTTC. Translation gives CASNPGTGGPFNYGYTF.

This chain links TRBV10-3 with TRBJ2-3; D gene ambiguous. The CDR3 has 13 amino acids. Trimming stripped 5 bases from V and 2 bases from J, with 8 bases between. Looked up from germline, CDR1 is ENHRY and CDR2 is SYGVKD. The CDR3 spells CAISIQVTDTQYF. The CDR3 DNA follows: TGTGCCATCAGTATTCAGGTCACAGATACGCAGTATTTT.

The chain links TRBV13 to TRBJ2-7, with 9 positions matching TRBD1. Germline V gene sequence: CDR1 PRHDT, CDR2 FYEKMQ (reference sequence). The J segment lost 4 bases and the V segment lost 5 bases, leaving 18 bases of the junction unmatched. There are 18 residues in the CDR3. The CDR3 DNA reads as TGTGCCAGCAGCCACCGGGACAGGGCGGCCCCTAGGCCTTACGAGCAGTACTTC. Its protein product is CASSHRDRAAPRPYEQYF.

In its sample, this clonotype was seen a few times. CDR3 protein: CASSSTPGTSGRTDTQYF. The CDR3 coding sequence is TGTGCCAGCAGCTCGACCCCCGGGACTAGCGGGAGGACAGATACGCAGTATTTT. This chain connects TRBV7-2 to TRBJ2-3, with 15 nucleotides matching TRBD2. The CDR3 has 18 amino acids. The V and J ends lost 4 bases and 3 bases, in that order; junction bases with no gene match: 8. Looked up from germline, CDR1 is SGHTA and CDR2 is FQGNSA.